This T cell receptor beta chain was obtained from a study of T cell repertoires in cytomegalovirus infection. Overall study: The authors used CMV epitopes that were HLA-C-restricted (recently identified) and HLA-B-restricted (well studied). The public TCR beta signatures pointed to both CMV infection and matching HLA type. Study-wide points: In two of eight donors, the top clonotype was HLA-C-restricted CMV-specific. There were carriers of CMV plus the relevant HLA, and cumulative public TCR beta family frequency identified them.

This clonotype was observed at least ten times. Its antigen is unknown. The germline V gene has CDR1 MNHNS and CDR2 SASEGT. The V and J ends lost 7 bases and 5 bases respectively, with 26 bases between them. The CDR3 has 17 residues. TCRdb called the reads again in MiXCR, with one record for every CDR3 protein. The table shows 900,000 to 950,000 distinct CDR3 sequences, with 30% to 40% occurring only once. The TCR was taken from a human donor in good health (CMV status not recorded). Some clones in this sample may be carry-over from other donors' samples. The chain couples TRBV6-1 to TRBJ1-1, with D possibly TRBD1 on 5 matching bases. The material sequenced was cultured CD8+ T cells from PBMCs, taken from culture after CMV antigen stimulation. CDR3 in amino acids: CASMRRSSDPWGTEAFF. In DNA, the CDR3 is TGTGCCAGCATGAGAAGGTCTTCCGACCCCTGGGGGACTGAAGCTTTCTTT.